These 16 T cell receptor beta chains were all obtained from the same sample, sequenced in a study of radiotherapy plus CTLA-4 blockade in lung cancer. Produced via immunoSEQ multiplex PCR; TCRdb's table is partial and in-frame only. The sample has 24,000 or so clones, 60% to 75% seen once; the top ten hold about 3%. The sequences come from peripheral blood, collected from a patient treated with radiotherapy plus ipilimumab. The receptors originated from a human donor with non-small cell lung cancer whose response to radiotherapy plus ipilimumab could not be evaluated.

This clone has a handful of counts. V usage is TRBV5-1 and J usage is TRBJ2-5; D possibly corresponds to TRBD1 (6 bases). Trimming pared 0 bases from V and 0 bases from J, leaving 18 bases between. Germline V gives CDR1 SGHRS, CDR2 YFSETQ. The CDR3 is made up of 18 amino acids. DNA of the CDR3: TGCGCCAGCAGCTTGGGCGCCAGGGGCCCGAAGTACCAAGAGACCCAGTACTTC. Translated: CASSLGARGPKYQETQYF.

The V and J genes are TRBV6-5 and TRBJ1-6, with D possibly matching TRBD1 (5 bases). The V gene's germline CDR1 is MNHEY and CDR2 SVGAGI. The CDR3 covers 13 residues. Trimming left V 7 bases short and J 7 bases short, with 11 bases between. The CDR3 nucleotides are TGTGCCAGCACCTCACAGGAGAATTCACCCCTCCACTTT. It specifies CASTSQENSPLHF.

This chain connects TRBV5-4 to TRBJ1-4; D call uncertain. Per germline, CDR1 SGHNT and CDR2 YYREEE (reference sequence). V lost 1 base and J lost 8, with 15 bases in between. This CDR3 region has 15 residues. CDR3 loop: CASSLFTAEGEKLFF. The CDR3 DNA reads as TGTGCCAGCAGCTTGTTCACGGCTGAGGGAGAAAAACTGTTTTTT.

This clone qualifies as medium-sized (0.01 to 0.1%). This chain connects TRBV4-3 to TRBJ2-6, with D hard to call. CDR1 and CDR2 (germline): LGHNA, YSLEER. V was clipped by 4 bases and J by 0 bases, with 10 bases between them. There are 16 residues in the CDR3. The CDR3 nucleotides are TGCGCCAGCAGCCGGCGAAGGAGCTCTGGGGCCAACGTCCTGACTTTC. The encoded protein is CASSRRRSSGANVLTF.

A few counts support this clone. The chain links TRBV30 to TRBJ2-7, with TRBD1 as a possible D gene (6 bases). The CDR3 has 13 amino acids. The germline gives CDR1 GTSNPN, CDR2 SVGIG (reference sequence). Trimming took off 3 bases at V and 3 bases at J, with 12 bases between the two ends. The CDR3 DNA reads TGTGCCTGGAGCACAGGGTCCCTCTACGAGCAGTACTTC. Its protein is CAWSTGSLYEQYF.

CDR3: CASSPGQSYGYTF. The CDR3 coding sequence is TGCGCCAGCAGCCCGGGACAGTCCTATGGCTACACCTTC. This chain uses TRBV5-1 with TRBJ1-2; TRBD1 matches 7 bases. CDR1 and CDR2 (germline): SGHRS, YFSETQ. The CDR3 contains 13 residues. V dropped 4 bases and J dropped 4; count of bases not matched to a gene: 4.

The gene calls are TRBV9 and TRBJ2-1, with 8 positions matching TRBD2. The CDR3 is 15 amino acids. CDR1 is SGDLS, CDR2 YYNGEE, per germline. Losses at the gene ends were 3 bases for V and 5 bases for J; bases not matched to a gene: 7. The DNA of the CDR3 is TGTGCCAGCAGCGCCAGCGGGAGTAGACACAATGAGCAGTTCTTC. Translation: CASSASGSRHNEQFF.

Written as DNA, the CDR3 is TGCAGTGCTTGGGGAGGGGAGCAGTTCTTC. Protein sequence: CSAWGGEQFF. V usage is TRBV20-1 and J usage is TRBJ2-1; 7 bases match TRBD2. V was clipped by 5 bases and J by 10 bases; unmatched bases: 2. Germline-derived CDR1 and CDR2 are DFQATT and SNEGSKA (reference sequence). The CDR3 has 10 amino acids.

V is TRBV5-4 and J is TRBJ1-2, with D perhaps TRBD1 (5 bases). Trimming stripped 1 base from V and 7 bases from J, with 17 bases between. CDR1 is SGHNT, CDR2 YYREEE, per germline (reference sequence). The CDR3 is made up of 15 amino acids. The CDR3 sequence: CASSLSGKGPAGYTF. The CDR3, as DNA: TGTGCCAGCAGCTTGTCTGGAAAGGGGCCTGCTGGCTACACCTTC.

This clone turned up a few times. The CDR3 here is CASSSPTSGRAGYEQYF. The CDR3 nucleotides are TGTGCCAGCAGCTCGCCGACTAGCGGGAGGGCCGGATACGAGCAGTACTTC. This chain joins TRBV7-2 and TRBJ2-7; TRBD2 aligns across 14 bases. V lost 4 bases to trimming and J lost 4 bases; unmatched junction nucleotides: 9. This CDR3 region has 17 residues. Germline V lookup: CDR1 SGHTA, CDR2 FQGNSA.

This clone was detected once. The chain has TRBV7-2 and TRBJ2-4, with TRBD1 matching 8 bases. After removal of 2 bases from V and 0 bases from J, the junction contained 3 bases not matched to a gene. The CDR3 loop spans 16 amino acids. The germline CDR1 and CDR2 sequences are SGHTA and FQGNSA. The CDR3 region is CASSLQGAGAKNIQYF. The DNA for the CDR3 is TGTGCCAGCAGCTTACAGGGGGCTGGAGCCAAAAACATTCAGTACTTC.

The CDR3: CASGRGTDTQYF. DNA for the CDR3: TGTGCCAGCGGCAGGGGCACAGATACGCAGTATTTT. V gene TRBV11-2 combines with J gene TRBJ2-3; D may be TRBD1 (5 bases). The CDR3 is 12 amino acids. The germline gives CDR1 SGHAT, CDR2 FQNNGV. Trimming left V 8 bases short and J 1 base short, with 7 bases between.

DNA for the CDR3: TGCGCCAGCAGCCAAGGTCGTAGGACAGGGGATTGGTACGAGCAGTACTTC. Protein: CASSQGRRTGDWYEQYF. The chain links TRBV4-1 to TRBJ2-7, with 9 bases lining up with TRBD1. The junction had 11 bases not matched to a gene; V was cut back by 1 base and J by 4 bases. Germline-derived CDR1 and CDR2 are MGHRA and YSYEKL. This CDR3 has 17 amino acids.

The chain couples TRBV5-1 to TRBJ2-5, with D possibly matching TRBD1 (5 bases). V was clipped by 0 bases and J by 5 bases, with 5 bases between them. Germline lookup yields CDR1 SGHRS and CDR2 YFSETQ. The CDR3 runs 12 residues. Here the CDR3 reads CASSLEGETQYF. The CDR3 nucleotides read TGCGCCAGCAGCTTGGAGGGGGAGACCCAGTACTTC.

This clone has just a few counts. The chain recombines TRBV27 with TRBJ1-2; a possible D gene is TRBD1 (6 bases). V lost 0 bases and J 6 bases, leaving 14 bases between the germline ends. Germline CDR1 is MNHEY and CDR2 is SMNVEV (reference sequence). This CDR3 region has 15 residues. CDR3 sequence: CASSLSRGGLNGYTF. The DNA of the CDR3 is TGTGCCAGCAGTTTATCGAGGGGGGGTCTTAATGGCTACACCTTC.

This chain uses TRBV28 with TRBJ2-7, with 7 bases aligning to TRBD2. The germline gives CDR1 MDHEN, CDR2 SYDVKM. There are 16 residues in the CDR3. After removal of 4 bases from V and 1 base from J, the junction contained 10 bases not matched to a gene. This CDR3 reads CASSSPALAVSYEQYF. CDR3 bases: TGTGCCAGCAGTTCGCCCGCGCTAGCGGTTTCCTACGAGCAGTACTTC.